The subject of this entry is one T cell receptor beta chain. What it binds is unknown. The sample is drawn from a study of shared clonotypes between healthy human individuals. General study findings and limits: Generation probability values for non-shared clonotypes were lower than those for clonotypes shared by all four donors. Some naive CD4 clonotypes, around 5%, turned up in common across a handful of donors.

Assay used: immunoSEQ multiplex PCR; TCRdb lists only in-frame clones, some missing. The sample records approximately 740,000 clones, about 74% being singletons. The CDR3 extends over 16 amino acids. Germline CDR1 is ENHRY and CDR2 is SYGVKD. Trimming removed 3 bases at V and 0 bases at J, with 12 bases between. The receptor comes from a woman aged 25 to 39 in good health. The rearrangement links TRBV10-3 to TRBJ1-3, with D perhaps TRBD1 (5 bases). Sequencing used memory CD4+ T cells sorted from blood. Documented subset: CD45RA-negative fraction. CDR3 in DNA: TGTGCCATCAGTGACCCCCAGGGTAACTCTGGAAACACCATATATTTT. This codes for CAISDPQGNSGNTIYF.